A selection of T cell receptor beta chains follows, all from one sample in a study of T cell repertoires in cytomegalovirus infection. These TCRs are of unknown antigen specificity. TCRdb reanalysed the reads using MiXCR and keeps one entry per CDR3 protein. This sample has around 570,000 distinct CDR3 sequences, with 40% found just once. Sequenced here: cultured PBMCs, sampled from culture after CMV antigen stimulation. These receptors came from a human donor in good health (CMV status not recorded). Some clones in this sample may be carry-over from other donors' samples. CDR3s include the opening cysteine and the closing phenylalanine or tryptophan. D genes are given only for firm matches. Clone size is not always given. Where it is, it says once, few, many or a class for expanded clones.

v_call	j_call	clone_size	d_call	cdr3_aa	cdr3_nt
TRBV20-1	TRBJ2-1	-	TRBD2	CSARGLAGKNEQFF	TGCAGTGCTCGGGGACTAGCGGGGAAGAATGAGCAGTTCTTC
TRBV6-1	TRBJ2-2	-	-	CASSGTAGELFF	TGTGCCAGCAGCGGGACCGCCGGGGAGCTGTTTTTT
TRBV20-1	TRBJ2-1	-	-	CSPTGNEQFF	TGCAGTCCGACGGGCAATGAGCAGTTCTTC
TRBV7-2	TRBJ2-5	few	-	CASSGRDLQETQYF	TGTGCCAGCAGCGGACGGGACTTACAAGAGACCCAGTACTTC
TRBV18	TRBJ2-3	-	-	CASSPPTRSDTQYF	TGTGCCAGCTCACCACCGACTAGGTCAGATACGCAGTATTTT
TRBV7-2	TRBJ2-2	many	TRBD2	CASSILAGGTGELFF	TGTGCCAGCAGCATTCTAGCGGGAGGGACCGGGGAGCTGTTTTTT
TRBV7-2	TRBJ2-6	many	TRBD1	CATRQGETGGANVLTF	TGTGCCACCCGACAGGGGGAAACTGGTGGGGCCAACGTCCTGACTTTC
TRBV20-1	TRBJ2-1	-	TRBD2	CSAGPPGGIDNEQFF	TGCAGTGCCGGGCCGCCGGGAGGTATAGACAATGAGCAGTTCTTC
TRBV7-2	TRBJ2-3	-	TRBD2	CASSLVSSGATDTQYF	TGTGCCAGCAGCTTAGTTAGCAGCGGGGCGACAGATACGCAGTATTTT
TRBV7-3	TRBJ2-7	many	TRBD1	CASSLTGGKLDGEQYF	TGTGCCAGCAGCTTGACAGGGGGCAAGCTAGACGGCGAGCAGTACTTC
TRBV2	TRBJ1-2	few	-	CASRGQGPYGYTF	TGTGCCAGCAGGGGCCAGGGCCCCTATGGCTACACCTTC
TRBV7-8	TRBJ1-3	-	-	CASSPRSAGSGRSGNTIYF	TGTGCCAGCAGCCCCCGGAGCGCCGGGTCCGGGAGGTCTGGAAACACCATATATTTT
TRBV5-5	TRBJ2-5	-	-	CASSSGLTEAQYF	TGTGCCAGCAGCTCGGGACTTACGGAGGCCCAGTACTTC
TRBV7-8	TRBJ1-1	few	TRBD1	CASSLDRLTEAFF	TGTGCCAGCAGCTTGGACAGGCTCACTGAAGCTTTCTTT
TRBV29-1	TRBJ2-3	few	TRBD2	CSVPTSGLTDTQYF	TGCAGCGTCCCGACTAGCGGTCTCACAGATACGCAGTATTTT
TRBV7-2	TRBJ2-1	-	-	CASSLRAGGGDEQFF	TGTGCCAGCAGCTTACGAGCAGGCGGTGGGGATGAGCAGTTCTTC
TRBV20-1	TRBJ2-7	-	TRBD2	CSAGRDYYEQYF	TGCAGTGCTGGGAGGGATTACTACGAGCAGTACTTC
TRBV2	TRBJ2-1	once	TRBD2	CASRKGSSGGYNEQFF	TGTGCCAGCAGAAAGGGAAGTAGCGGGGGGTACAATGAGCAGTTCTTC
TRBV7-2	TRBJ1-4	-	-	CASSLVGIAMGKLFF	TGTGCCAGCAGCTTAGTGGGGATTGCGATGGGAAAACTGTTTTTT